This passage covers 10 T cell receptor beta chains from one sample sequenced in a study of T cell repertoires in cytomegalovirus infection. TCRdb passed the reads through MiXCR, listing each CDR3 protein once. The sample has more than 85,000 distinct CDR3 sequences, about 17% seen once. The specimen sequenced was PBMCs. The receptor set was obtained from a human donor in good health (CMV status not recorded). Some clones in this sample may be carry-over from other donors' samples.

This clonotype was counted at least ten times. The chain links TRBV7-2 to TRBJ2-1; TRBD1 agrees at 9 bases. The CDR3 contains 14 residues. Germline loops: CDR1 SGHTA, CDR2 FQGNSA. The ends lost 4 bases at V and 7 bases at J; junction bases unmatched: 5. The CDR3 coding sequence is TGTGCCAGCAGCTCTGACAGGGGGAGGAATGAGCAGTTCTTC. It is translated as CASSSDRGRNEQFF. Based on the CDR3 plus reference TRBV7-2 and TRBJ2-1, the full variable domain is GAGVSQSPSNKVTEKGKDVELRCDPISGHTALYWYRQSLGQGLEFLIYFQGNSAPDKSGLPSDRFSAERTGGSVSTLTIQRTQQEDSAVYLCASSSDRGRNEQFFGPGTRLTVL.

The gene calls are TRBV14 and TRBJ2-7, with 7 bases lining up with TRBD1. J lost 0 bases, V lost 4 bases, and 6 bases had no gene match. CDR3 size: 15 residues. Germline CDR1 and CDR2: SGHDN and FVKESK. CDR3 region: CASSPWDSGSYEQYF. Written as DNA, the CDR3 is TGTGCCAGCAGCCCGTGGGACAGTGGCTCCTACGAGCAGTACTTC.

This clonotype has at least ten counts. The chain recombines TRBV7-2 with TRBJ1-1; tentatively, D is TRBD1 (5 bases). The ends were cut back, 4 bases at V and 5 bases at J, with 11 bases in the middle. Per germline, CDR1 SGHTA and CDR2 FQGNSA. The CDR3 is made up of 13 amino acids. The CDR3 nucleotides read TGTGCCAGCAGCTGGGTAGAGGGGACTGAAGCTTTCTTT. Its protein is CASSWVEGTEAFF.

Details on this clonotype: A read error may account for a junction end that differs from germline. The gene calls are TRBV28 and TRBJ1-4; tentatively, D is TRBD1 (5 bases). From germline, CDR1 is MDHEN and CDR2 SYDVKM. This CDR3 spans 14 amino acids. In nucleotides, the CDR3 is TGTGCCAGCAGCTCCGGGACGATTAATGAGAAACTGTTTTTT. Residues: CASSSGTINEKLFF.

This sequence joins TRBV6-1 and TRBJ2-7; no clear D gene. Per germline, CDR1 MNHNS and CDR2 SASEGT. The CDR3 totals 12 residues. Trimming cost V 7 bases and J 1 base, with 8 bases left between them. CDR3 nucleotide sequence: TGTGCCAGCAACTCGGATTCCTACGAGCAGTACTTC. It codes for CASNSDSYEQYF.

V gene TRBV29-1 combines with J gene TRBJ2-3; 10 bases line up with TRBD1. Germline V CDR1 and CDR2: SQVTM, ANQGSEA. V lost 1 base, J lost 6 bases, and 7 bases stayed unmatched. CDR3 length: 15 residues. The CDR3 here is CSVEGGQGDSDTQYF. CDR3 in DNA: TGCAGCGTTGAAGGAGGACAGGGGGATTCGGATACGCAGTATTTT.

This clonotype was observed many times. This chain connects TRBV4-1 to TRBJ1-5; 7 nucleotides match TRBD1. The germline CDR1 and CDR2 sequences are MGHRA and YSYEKL. Trimming at V came to 0 bases and at J to 5 bases, leaving 7 bases not matched to a gene. This CDR3 has 16 residues. This chain's CDR3 is CASSQDRQGRDQPQHF. CDR3 nucleotides: TGCGCCAGCAGCCAAGATCGACAGGGAAGGGATCAGCCCCAGCATTTT.

In this sample, this clonotype turned up a few times. The gene calls are TRBV20-1 and TRBJ1-5; D not resolved. Germline assignment: CDR1 DFQATT and CDR2 SNEGSKA (reference sequence). This CDR3 contains 13 residues. Trimming stripped 1 base from V and 8 bases from J, with 12 bases between. CDR3 residues: CSARVPQREPQHF. In DNA, the CDR3 is TGCAGTGCTAGAGTCCCTCAGCGAGAGCCCCAGCATTTT.

V usage is TRBV2 and J usage is TRBJ1-6; no clear D. V lost 5 bases to trimming and J lost 0 bases, with 11 bases between them. The germline V gene has CDR1 SNHLY and CDR2 FYNNEI. The CDR3 length is 16 residues. CDR3 sequence: CASSPTKSSYNSPLHF. The CDR3 bases are TGTGCCAGCAGTCCTACAAAGAGCTCCTATAATTCACCCCTCCACTTT.

This clonotype has just a few counts. This chain joins TRBV7-9 and TRBJ1-2; D is ambiguous. The ends were cut back, 4 bases at V and 8 bases at J, with 11 bases in the middle. Looked up from germline, CDR1 is SEHNR and CDR2 is FQNEAQ (reference sequence). The CDR3 covers 12 residues. The CDR3 is CASSSRGLGYTF. As DNA, the CDR3 is TGTGCCAGCAGCTCCAGAGGGCTCGGCTACACCTTC. The variable domain in full, with the rest retrieved from reference TRBV7-9 and TRBJ1-2, is DTGVSQNPRHKITKRGQNVTFRCDPISEHNRLYWYRQTLGQGPEFLTYFQNEAQLEKSRLLSDRFSAERPKGSFSTLEIQRTEQGDSAMYLCASSSRGLGYTFGSGTRLTVV.